This T cell receptor beta chain was observed in a study of shared clonotypes between healthy human individuals. Per the study methods: For the immunoSEQ data, sequences were junction-only without quality scores, so filtering differed. Clones were sequenced by immunoSEQ multiplex PCR, and TCRdb holds only the in-frame ones, with some missing. D and trimming come from the DNA, and the V and J calls and clone size come from that table. This table has around 690,000 clones, around 90% appearing once. About this clone: Other DNA sequences in this sample translate to the same CDR3.

The germline CDR1 and CDR2 sequences are MNHEY and SMNVEV (reference sequence). The V end lost 2 bases, the J end lost 5 bases, and 7 bases lay between the germline ends. The CDR3 is 13 amino acids. V usage is TRBV27 and J usage is TRBJ2-1; D is ambiguous. The TCR originated in a man younger than 35 in good health. Some clones in this sample may be carry-over from other donors' samples. The sample taken for sequencing was memory CD8+ T cells from PBMCs. Stated subset: CD45RO+ cells pooled with CCR7-negative TemRA cells. The CDR3 nucleotides are TGTGCCAGCAGTTTAGGGCTCCACAATGAGCAGTTCTTC. Translating gives CASSLGLHNEQFF.